A selection of T cell receptor beta chains follows, all from one sample in a study of T cells expressing NK-cell markers. TCRdb reprocessed the 5' RACE reads, with one entry per CDR3 protein and no DNA. This sample's table has 500,000 or so distinct CDR3 sequences. Sequences were obtained from blood T cells: a sorted CD56 or NKG2C T cell subset, CD4+ or CD8+ T cells, or bulk PBMC T cells (not recorded which). All receptors derive from a man in his late teens or twenties in good health. Each CDR3 is given with its conserved first and last residue.

>TRBV12-3/TRBV12-4|TRBJ1-1
CASSWTGENTEAFF
>TRBV4-1|TRBJ2-1
CASSQEAGGPFMRMFF
>TRBV20-1|TRBJ1-6
CSAITGQAIYNSPLHF
>TRBV25-1|TRBJ2-2
CASTRGRGGELFF
>TRBV7-8|TRBJ2-3
CASSLEGLAPQYF
>TRBV4-3|TRBJ2-1
CASSQVGHHSYNEQFF
>TRBV28|TRBJ2-3
CATGTSGSSTDTQYF
>TRBV20-1|TRBJ2-7
CSARRLAGGGYEQYF
>TRBV20-1|TRBJ2-5
CSARTPSGQETQYF
>TRBV20-1|TRBJ2-3
CSARDVNKDTQYF
>TRBV11-2|TRBJ2-2
CASSFDDLPGELFF
>TRBV12-3/TRBV12-4|TRBJ1-2
CASSLELTRGYTF
>TRBV12-3/TRBV12-4|TRBJ2-5
CASLITGSGTQYF
>TRBV7-8|TRBJ2-3
CASSLQGAQADTQYF
>TRBV7-2|TRBJ2-1
CASSPGLLGPYNEQFF
>TRBV20-1|TRBJ2-5
CSARGGIQETQYF
>TRBV14|TRBJ1-1
CASSQDGWWTGGNTEAFF
>TRBV12-3/TRBV12-4|TRBJ2-7
CASSLQTSGGPRNEQYF
>TRBV10-1|TRBJ2-3
CASSESRAPLDTQYF
>TRBV6-5|TRBJ1-2
CASSYSGRGGYTF
>TRBV9|TRBJ2-3
CASSASQATDTQYF
>TRBV6-5|TRBJ1-5
CASSLNRIPNQPQHF
>TRBV3-1|TRBJ1-2
CASSQARGLDTGYTF
>TRBV7-2|TRBJ2-7
CASSSSGVNSYEQYF
>TRBV7-2|TRBJ2-5
CASSLVQGLRTQYF
>TRBV5-1|TRBJ2-3
CASSFDLAGHSTDTQYF
>TRBV30|TRBJ2-1
CAWSVLAGGNEQFF
>TRBV27|TRBJ1-5
CASSIISRWHF
>TRBV29-1|TRBJ2-7
CSALTGETYEQYF
>TRBV12-3/TRBV12-4|TRBJ2-2
CASSLYIGTGELFF
>TRBV3-1|TRBJ1-5
CATSMAGNQPQHF